The sample holds one count of the clone carrying this T cell receptor beta chain. Its specificity is unknown. The data belong to a study of T cell responses to AZD1222 COVID-19 vaccine. Using immunoSEQ multiplex PCR, the repertoire was profiled, and TCRdb retains in-frame clones only, with some absent. The repertoire consists of around 46,000 clones, with about 88% occurring once and the leading ten covering under 5.5%. Germline trimming cut 3 bases from V and 6 bases from J; bases unmatched to any gene: 2. The CDR3 has 13 residues. Study-wide points: Along spike, vaccine-associated CD4 TCRs were found throughout, with dominance at 160-218 and 743-854. Unmutated regions of variants are reportedly targeted by nearly half of spike-specific TCRs. It was only after the peak T cell response that any repertoires were sampled. Clonal diversity may have been underestimated, and the donors were mostly white British, with more females than males.

Sequenced material: peripheral blood, taken 28 days after the second AZD1222 dose. The sequence was collected from an adult who received the AZD1222 COVID-19 vaccine. This chain links TRBV12-3 or TRBV12-4 with TRBJ2-1; 7 bases match TRBD1. CDR3 coding DNA: TGTGCCAGCAGTTTGCGACAGGGCAATGAGCAGTTCTTC. Translation gives CASSLRQGNEQFF.